What follows describes a single T cell receptor (beta chain). Its antigen is still unknown. This specimen belongs to a study of cytomegalovirus exposure and HLA in healthy donors. General study results and limits: One later analysis reportedly identified an Asian-associated ancestry cluster that showed fewer N-insertions than the approximately 700-donor mean. Reported results showed that the classifier diagnosed cytomegalovirus status with high specificity and sensitivity.

Unrecorded immune exposure was likely among donors, who were nominally healthy when sampled. The trim removed 2 bases at V and 10 bases at J, leaving 9 bases unmatched. Germline V gene data show CDR1 as GTSNPN and CDR2 as SVGIG (reference sequence). The CDR3 totals 15 residues. The PCR was carried out with 60 Vbeta primers and 13 Jbeta primers. Profiled with immunoSEQ multiplex PCR; TCRdb holds only in-frame clones, not every one. The table shows under 130,000 clones, with roughly 79% occurring only once. The sequenced sample consisted of PBMCs. The receptor was isolated from a man over 45 in good health and CMV-seropositive. This chain connects TRBV30 to TRBJ1-6; 9 bases are a match to TRBD1. The CDR3 region is CAWSPTKTGGSPLHF. The CDR3 coding sequence is TGTGCCTGGAGTCCGACGAAAACAGGGGGCTCACCCCTCCACTTT.